This paragraph covers one T cell receptor (beta chain) sequence. The target antigen is unknown. This sample was taken from a study of T cell responses to AZD1222 COVID-19 vaccine. General study findings and limits: In the spike-specific TCR repertoire, nearly half reportedly target unmutated variant regions.

Profiling relied on immunoSEQ multiplex PCR, and the TCRdb table lists in-frame clones only, not all of them. Of about 28,000 clones listed, around 78% are singletons. Trimming pared 6 bases from V and 4 bases from J, leaving 18 bases between. This CDR3 is built from 14 residues. Germline V lookup: CDR1 SQVTM, CDR2 ANQGSEA. The TCR comes from an adult in good health. The sequencing here drew on peripheral blood, taken on day 0 of AZD1222 vaccination. V and J are TRBV29-1 and TRBJ1-2, with D possibly matching TRBD1 (6 bases). The CDR3 loop reads CSVGGQDDSYGYTF. CDR3 coding DNA: TGCAGCGTGGGGGGGCAGGACGACTCCTATGGCTACACCTTC.